This is a list of T cell receptor beta chains from one sample in a study of coeliac disease. TCRdb's table, derived via immunoSEQ multiplex PCR, lists solely in-frame clones and lacks some. The table shows approximately 4,000 clones, with approximately 50% occurring only once. Source material: lymphocytes from the gut lamina propria. The origin of the receptors is a man aged 65 to 79 without celiac disease. CDR3s include the opening cysteine and the closing phenylalanine or tryptophan. The D gene is left open where the match is weak. Clone size is given for some rows only: seen once, a few or many times, or a class if the clone is expanded.

cdr3_aa cdr3_nt j_call d_call clone_size v_call
CASSHRGDQYNEQFF TGCGCCAGCAGCCACCGGGGGGACCAATACAATGAGCAGTTCTTC TRBJ2-1 TRBD2 - TRBV4-1
CASSEKGLGNQPQHF TGTGCCAGCAGTGAAAAGGGGCTGGGCAATCAGCCCCAGCATTTT TRBJ1-5 - - TRBV2
CASSGLASETQYF TGCGCCAGCAGTGGACTAGCATCGGAGACCCAGTACTTC TRBJ2-5 TRBD2 - TRBV5-1
CASSSSGGHLGEQYF TGCGCCAGCAGCTCAAGCGGGGGGCACTTAGGGGAGCAGTACTTC TRBJ2-7 TRBD2 - TRBV5-1
CASSPRIQHNEQFF TGTGCCAGCAGTCCCAGAATTCAACACAATGAGCAGTTCTTC TRBJ2-1 - - TRBV6-6
CASSFRGNTEAFF TGTGCCAGCAGCTTCAGAGGGAACACTGAAGCTTTCTTT TRBJ1-1 - large TRBV7-2
CASSLEAGSPYGYTF TGTGCCAGCAGCTTGGAGGCAGGAAGCCCATATGGCTACACCTTC TRBJ1-2 - - TRBV5-4
CASSVALGQGWYEQYF TGTGCCAGCAGCGTAGCGTTGGGACAGGGGTGGTACGAGCAGTACTTC TRBJ2-7 TRBD1 - TRBV9
CASSVSGRAETQYF TGTGCCAGCAGCGTGAGCGGGAGAGCGGAGACCCAGTACTTC TRBJ2-5 TRBD2 - TRBV7-9
CASSSRGGDYGYTF TGTGCCAGCAGTTCAAGAGGTGGTGACTATGGCTACACCTTC TRBJ1-2 - - TRBV7-2
CASSSVALREKLFF TGTGCCAGCAGCTCGGTCGCTTTACGTGAAAAACTGTTTTTT TRBJ1-4 - large TRBV7-9
CASRAPDNSPLHF TGTGCCAGTAGAGCTCCGGATAATTCACCCCTCCACTTT TRBJ1-6 - few TRBV19
CASSSRLPYNEQFF TGTGCCAGCAGCTCACGTCTACCCTACAATGAGCAGTTCTTC TRBJ2-1 - - TRBV7-2
CASSVLRGAYEQYF TGTGCCAGCAGTGTCCTAAGGGGCGCTTACGAGCAGTACTTC TRBJ2-7 - - TRBV6-1
CASSPPESPNTEAFF TGTGCCAGCTCACCACCAGAAAGCCCAAACACTGAAGCTTTCTTT TRBJ1-1 - - TRBV18
CASSSYQETQYF TGTGCCAGCAGCTCGTACCAAGAGACCCAGTACTTC TRBJ2-5 - - TRBV5-6